The T cell receptor (beta chain) under discussion was sequenced for a study of T cell responses to AZD1222 COVID-19 vaccine. Study-wide results and caveats: Nearly half of the spike-specific TCRs reportedly recognize variant regions that carry no mutations. The donor group comprised mostly white British people and more females; the analysis possibly underestimated clonal diversity.

Trimming removed 6 bases from V and 8 bases from J; junction bases left unmatched: 16. The germline gives CDR1 KGHSH, CDR2 LQKENI. The CDR3 extends over 18 amino acids. Profiling relied on immunoSEQ multiplex PCR, and the TCRdb table lists in-frame clones only, not all of them. The sample lists 190,000 or so clones, around 90% occurring once. A note on this clone: Its antigen remains unidentified.

This material consisted of peripheral blood, taken 28 days after the second AZD1222 dose. This clonotype originated in an adult who received the AZD1222 COVID-19 vaccine. V gene TRBV18 combines with J gene TRBJ2-1; 13 nucleotides match TRBD2. The CDR3 region has the DNA TGTGCCAGCTCCAACCTGGTAACTGGACTAGCGGGAGCCGATGAGCAGTTCTTC. This codes for CASSNLVTGLAGADEQFF.